This is a list of T cell receptor beta chains from one sample in a study of blood T cell repertoires in COVID-19. This table comes from immunoSEQ multiplex PCR, and its TCRdb copy is limited to in-frame clones, with some not included. Altogether some 180,000 clones are present, 78% being singletons, with the ten largest covering 2.5% to 3%. Specimen: peripheral blood. Source of these receptors: an elderly woman with active or convalescent COVID-19. Each CDR3 is given with its conserved first and last residue. Fields, in order: J gene, V gene, clone size, D gene, CDR3 protein, CDR3 DNA. A D gene is named only where the DNA matches it firmly. Size is stated for part of the rows, as once, few or many counts, or as a class when the clone is expanded.

j_call: TRBJ2-3
v_call: TRBV2
clone_size: -
d_call: -
cdr3_aa: CACSTRLDTQYF
cdr3_nt: TGTGCCTGCAGCACTCGTTTAGATACGCAGTATTTT

j_call: TRBJ2-1
v_call: TRBV4-2
clone_size: -
d_call: -
cdr3_aa: CASSQGAGQPYNEQFF
cdr3_nt: TGTGCCAGCAGCCAAGGCGCGGGGCAACCATACAATGAGCAGTTCTTC

j_call: TRBJ2-7
v_call: TRBV4-2
clone_size: few
d_call: TRBD2
cdr3_aa: CASSHGRDSPSYEQYF
cdr3_nt: TGTGCCAGCAGCCATGGGAGGGACTCCCCGTCCTACGAGCAGTACTTC

j_call: TRBJ2-7
v_call: TRBV10-3
clone_size: few
d_call: -
cdr3_aa: CAINPALQGEQYF
cdr3_nt: TGTGCCATCAACCCGGCCTTGCAGGGGGAGCAGTACTTC

j_call: TRBJ1-1
v_call: TRBV15
clone_size: once
d_call: TRBD1
cdr3_aa: CATSSYRQGAGYTEAFF
cdr3_nt: TGTGCCACCAGCAGCTATCGACAGGGGGCAGGTTACACTGAAGCTTTCTTT

j_call: TRBJ2-2
v_call: TRBV4-2
clone_size: -
d_call: TRBD2
cdr3_aa: CASSQDGTSGGSSGELFF
cdr3_nt: TGTGCCAGCAGCCAAGATGGGACTAGCGGGGGGTCCTCCGGGGAGCTGTTTTTT

j_call: TRBJ1-2
v_call: TRBV6-5
clone_size: -
d_call: TRBD1
cdr3_aa: CASSRDRGYGYTF
cdr3_nt: TGTGCCAGCAGCCGGGACAGGGGCTATGGCTACACCTTC

j_call: TRBJ1-5
v_call: TRBV18
clone_size: -
d_call: -
cdr3_aa: CASSAQGNNQPQHF
cdr3_nt: TGTGCCAGCTCCGCGCAGGGGAACAATCAGCCCCAGCATTTT

j_call: TRBJ1-4
v_call: TRBV7-9
clone_size: few
d_call: TRBD1
cdr3_aa: CASSPTGGQVNEKLFF
cdr3_nt: TGTGCCAGCAGCCCGACAGGGGGACAGGTTAATGAAAAACTGTTTTTT

j_call: TRBJ1-6
v_call: TRBV10-1
clone_size: -
d_call: TRBD1
cdr3_aa: CASTRDRNNSPLHF
cdr3_nt: TGCGCCAGCACCCGGGACAGGAATAATTCACCCCTCCACTTT

j_call: TRBJ1-1
v_call: TRBV12-3/TRBV12-4
clone_size: -
d_call: -
cdr3_aa: CASRERNTEAFF
cdr3_nt: TGTGCCAGCAGGGAGAGGAACACTGAAGCTTTCTTT

j_call: TRBJ2-1
v_call: TRBV7-9
clone_size: -
d_call: TRBD2
cdr3_aa: CASSLGSGGGILEQFF
cdr3_nt: TGTGCCAGCAGCTTGGGTTCTGGCGGGGGTATCCTAGAGCAGTTCTTC

j_call: TRBJ2-3
v_call: TRBV28
clone_size: -
d_call: -
cdr3_aa: CASSLIGEGTKTDTQYF
cdr3_nt: TGTGCCAGCAGTTTAATCGGCGAGGGAACGAAGACAGATACGCAGTATTTT

j_call: TRBJ2-1
v_call: TRBV3-1/TRBV3-2
clone_size: -
d_call: TRBD1
cdr3_aa: CASTGTGRNEQFF
cdr3_nt: TGTGCCAGCACCGGGACAGGGCGAAATGAGCAGTTCTTC

j_call: TRBJ1-5
v_call: TRBV5-1
clone_size: -
d_call: TRBD1
cdr3_aa: CASSLGGQGDQPQHF
cdr3_nt: TGCGCCAGCAGCTTGGGGGGACAGGGAGATCAGCCCCAGCATTTT

j_call: TRBJ2-2
v_call: TRBV5-1
clone_size: many
d_call: TRBD1
cdr3_aa: CASSLDTGTGATGELFF
cdr3_nt: TGCGCCAGCAGCTTGGACACCGGGACAGGGGCCACCGGGGAGCTGTTTTTT

j_call: TRBJ1-2
v_call: TRBV5-1
clone_size: -
d_call: TRBD1
cdr3_aa: CASSLGQGYDGYTF
cdr3_nt: TGCGCCAGCAGCTTGGGACAGGGGTATGATGGCTACACCTTC

j_call: TRBJ1-6
v_call: TRBV18
clone_size: -
d_call: TRBD1
cdr3_aa: CASSPGQDHNSPLHF
cdr3_nt: TGTGCCAGCTCACCGGGACAGGACCATAATTCACCCCTCCACTTT

j_call: TRBJ2-7
v_call: TRBV11-3
clone_size: -
d_call: -
cdr3_aa: CASSPGRDSYEQYF
cdr3_nt: TGTGCCAGCAGCCCCGGACGGGACTCCTACGAGCAGTACTTC

j_call: TRBJ1-2
v_call: TRBV28
clone_size: few
d_call: TRBD1
cdr3_aa: CASIAHTGGYGYTF
cdr3_nt: TGTGCCAGCATTGCACATACAGGGGGCTATGGCTACACCTTC